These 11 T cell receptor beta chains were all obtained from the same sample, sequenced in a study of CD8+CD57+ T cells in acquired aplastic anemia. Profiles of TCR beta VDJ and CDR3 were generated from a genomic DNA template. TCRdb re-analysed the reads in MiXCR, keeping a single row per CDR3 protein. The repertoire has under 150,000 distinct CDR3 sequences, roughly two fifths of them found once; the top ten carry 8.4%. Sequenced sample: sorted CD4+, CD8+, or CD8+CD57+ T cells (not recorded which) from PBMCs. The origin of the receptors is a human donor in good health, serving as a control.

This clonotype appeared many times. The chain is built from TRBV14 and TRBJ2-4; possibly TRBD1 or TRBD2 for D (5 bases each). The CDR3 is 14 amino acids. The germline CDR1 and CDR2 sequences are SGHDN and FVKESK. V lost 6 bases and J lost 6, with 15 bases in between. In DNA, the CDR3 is TGTGCCAGCAGTACTACACATGGGGGAAACATTCAGTACTTC. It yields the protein CASSTTHGGNIQYF.

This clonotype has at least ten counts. CDR3 sequence: CSARSGWENNEQFF. The CDR3 DNA sequence: TGCAGTGCTAGAAGTGGCTGGGAAAACAATGAGCAGTTCTTC. The rearrangement uses TRBV20-1 and TRBJ2-1, with D hard to call. V lost 2 bases and J lost 5, with 13 bases in between. CDR1 and CDR2 (germline): DFQATT, SNEGSKA (reference sequence). This CDR3 is built from 14 residues.

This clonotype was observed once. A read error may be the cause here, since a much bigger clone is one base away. The CDR3 loop reads CASGGWGREHSPLHF. The CDR3 region has the DNA TGTGCCAGCGGAGGGTGGGGCCGAGAGCATTCACCCCTCCACTTT. V usage is TRBV6-1 and J usage is TRBJ1-6, with D tentatively TRBD1 (5 bases). Germline CDR1 is MNHNS and CDR2 is SASEGT. The CDR3 has 15 residues. Trimming stripped 8 bases from V and 8 bases from J, with 19 bases between.

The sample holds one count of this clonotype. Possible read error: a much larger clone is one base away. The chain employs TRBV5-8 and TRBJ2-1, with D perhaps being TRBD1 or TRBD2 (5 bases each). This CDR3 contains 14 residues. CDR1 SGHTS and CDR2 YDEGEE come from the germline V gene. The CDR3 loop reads CASSFRDRPNEPFF. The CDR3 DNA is TGTGCCAGCAGCTTCAGGGACCGGCCTAATGAGCCGTTCTTC.

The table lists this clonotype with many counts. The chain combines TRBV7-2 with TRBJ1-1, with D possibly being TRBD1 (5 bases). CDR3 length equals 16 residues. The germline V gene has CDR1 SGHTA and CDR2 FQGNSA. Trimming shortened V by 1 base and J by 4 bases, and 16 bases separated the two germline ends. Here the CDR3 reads CASSLGGRVVSTEAFF. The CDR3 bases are TGTGCCAGCAGCTTAGGGGGGAGGGTAGTAAGCACTGAAGCTTTCTTT.

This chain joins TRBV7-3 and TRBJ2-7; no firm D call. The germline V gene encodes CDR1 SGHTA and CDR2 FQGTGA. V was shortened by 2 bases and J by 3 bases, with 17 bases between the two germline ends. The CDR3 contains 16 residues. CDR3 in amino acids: CASSLDSARGSYEQYF. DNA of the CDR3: TGTGCCAGCAGCTTAGACTCAGCGCGCGGAAGCTACGAGCAGTACTTC.

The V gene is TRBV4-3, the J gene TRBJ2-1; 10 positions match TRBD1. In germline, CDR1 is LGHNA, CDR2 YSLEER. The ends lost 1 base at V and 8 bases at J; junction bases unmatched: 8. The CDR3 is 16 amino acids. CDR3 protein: CASSQGGTGVRYEQFF. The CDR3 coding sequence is TGCGCCAGCAGCCAAGGCGGGACAGGGGTTCGGTATGAGCAGTTCTTC.

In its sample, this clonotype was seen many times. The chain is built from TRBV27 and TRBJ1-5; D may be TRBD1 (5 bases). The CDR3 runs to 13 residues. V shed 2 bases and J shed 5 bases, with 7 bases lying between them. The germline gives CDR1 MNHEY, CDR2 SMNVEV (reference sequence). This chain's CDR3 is CASSLRGHQPQHF. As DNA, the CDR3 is TGTGCCAGCAGTTTAAGGGGCCATCAGCCCCAGCATTTT.

CDR3 in amino acids: CASSFTSGEETQYF. DNA for the CDR3: TGTGCCAGCAGCTTTACTAGCGGGGAAGAGACCCAGTACTTC. The V and J genes are TRBV7-2 and TRBJ2-5; TRBD2 agrees at 10 bases. CDR1 and CDR2 (germline): SGHTA, FQGNSA. J gave up 3 bases and V 3 bases, and 1 base lay outside the gene matches. The CDR3 sequence is 14 residues long.

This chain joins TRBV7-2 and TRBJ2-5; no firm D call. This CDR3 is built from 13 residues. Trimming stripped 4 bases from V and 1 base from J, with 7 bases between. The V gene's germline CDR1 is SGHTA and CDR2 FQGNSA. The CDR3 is CASSSRVQETQYF. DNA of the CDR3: TGTGCCAGCAGCTCCCGGGTCCAAGAGACCCAGTACTTC.

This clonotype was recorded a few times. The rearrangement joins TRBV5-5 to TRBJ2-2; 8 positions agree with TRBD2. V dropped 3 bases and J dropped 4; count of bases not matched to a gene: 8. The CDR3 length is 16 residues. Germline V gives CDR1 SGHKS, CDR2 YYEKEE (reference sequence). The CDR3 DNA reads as TGTGCCAGCAGCTCCTACAGCGGGAGTCTCACCGGGGAGCTGTTTTTT. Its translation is CASSSYSGSLTGELFF.